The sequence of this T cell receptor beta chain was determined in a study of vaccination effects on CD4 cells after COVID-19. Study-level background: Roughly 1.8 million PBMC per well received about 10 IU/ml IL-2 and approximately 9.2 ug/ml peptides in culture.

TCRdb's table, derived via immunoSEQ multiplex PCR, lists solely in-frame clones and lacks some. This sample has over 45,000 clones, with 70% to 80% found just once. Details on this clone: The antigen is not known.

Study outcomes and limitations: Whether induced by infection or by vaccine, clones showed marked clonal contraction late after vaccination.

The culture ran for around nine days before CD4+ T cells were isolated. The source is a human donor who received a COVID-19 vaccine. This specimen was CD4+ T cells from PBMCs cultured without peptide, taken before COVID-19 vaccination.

The CDR3 region is CASKRGGGNTIYF. For the CDR3, the DNA is TGTGCCAGCAAACGAGGGGGTGGAAACACCATATATTTT. The chain carries TRBV6-5 and TRBJ1-3; maybe TRBD1 (6 bases). The V gene's germline CDR1 is MNHEY and CDR2 SVGAGI. Trimming removed 7 bases at V and 3 bases at J, with 10 bases between. This CDR3 comprises 13 residues.